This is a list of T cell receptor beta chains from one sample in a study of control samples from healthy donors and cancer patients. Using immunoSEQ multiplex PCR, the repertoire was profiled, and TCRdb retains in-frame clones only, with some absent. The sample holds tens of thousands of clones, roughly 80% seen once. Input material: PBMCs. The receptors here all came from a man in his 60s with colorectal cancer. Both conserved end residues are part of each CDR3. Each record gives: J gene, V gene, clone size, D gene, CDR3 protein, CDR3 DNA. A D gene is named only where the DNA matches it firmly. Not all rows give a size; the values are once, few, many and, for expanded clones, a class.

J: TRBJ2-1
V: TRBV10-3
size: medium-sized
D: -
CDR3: CAISDFASYNEQFF
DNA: TGTGCCATCAGTGATTTCGCTTCCTACAATGAGCAGTTCTTC

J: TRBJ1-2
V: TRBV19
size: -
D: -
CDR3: CASSPAGSNNYGYTF
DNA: TGTGCCAGTAGTCCGGCGGGATCAAACAACTATGGCTACACCTTC

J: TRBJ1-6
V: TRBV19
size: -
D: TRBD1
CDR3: CASRIPGQGPLHF
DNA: TGTGCCAGTCGCATCCCGGGACAGGGTCCCCTCCACTTT

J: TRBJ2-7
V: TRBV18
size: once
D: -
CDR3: CASSPLAGASYEQYF
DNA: TGTGCCAGCTCACCACTGGCGGGGGCCTCCTACGAGCAGTACTTC

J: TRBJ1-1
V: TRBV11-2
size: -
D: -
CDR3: CASSADRWNTEAFF
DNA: TGTGCCAGCAGCGCCGACAGGTGGAACACTGAAGCTTTCTTT

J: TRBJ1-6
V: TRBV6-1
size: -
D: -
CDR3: CASSEAGSNSPLHF
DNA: TGTGCCAGCAGTGAAGCCGGGTCCAATTCACCCCTCCACTTT

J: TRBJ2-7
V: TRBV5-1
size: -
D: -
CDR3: CASSYQEVGYEQYF
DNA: TGCGCCAGCAGCTATCAGGAAGTCGGGTACGAGCAGTACTTC

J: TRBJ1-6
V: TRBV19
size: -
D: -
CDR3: CASSIEGAGGSPLHF
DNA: TGTGCCAGTAGTATAGAAGGGGCCGGAGGCTCACCCCTCCACTTT

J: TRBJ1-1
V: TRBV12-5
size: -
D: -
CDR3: CASGLVLDTEAFF
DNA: TGTGCTAGTGGTTTGGTACTAGACACTGAAGCTTTCTTT

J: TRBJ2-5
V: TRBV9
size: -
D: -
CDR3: CASSVRPSGVGETQYF
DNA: TGTGCCAGCAGCGTCAGACCTTCGGGGGTGGGAGAGACCCAGTACTTC

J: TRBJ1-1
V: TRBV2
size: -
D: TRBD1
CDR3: CASSPRGDTEAFF
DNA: TGTGCCAGCAGTCCCAGGGGGGACACTGAAGCTTTCTTT

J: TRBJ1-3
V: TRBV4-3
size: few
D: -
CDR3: CASSFGLYGEGTIYF
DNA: TGCGCCAGCAGCTTCGGACTGTATGGGGAAGGCACCATATATTTT

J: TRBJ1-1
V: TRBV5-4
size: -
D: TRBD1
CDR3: CASSWDRGTEAFF
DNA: TGTGCCAGCAGCTGGGACAGGGGCACTGAAGCTTTCTTT

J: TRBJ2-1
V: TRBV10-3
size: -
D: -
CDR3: CAISEITKGTYNEQFF
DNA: TGTGCCATCAGTGAAATCACCAAGGGGACCTACAATGAGCAGTTCTTC

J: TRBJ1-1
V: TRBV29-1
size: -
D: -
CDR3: CSVESLTQGTEAFF
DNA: TGCAGCGTTGAGAGCCTGACCCAGGGCACTGAAGCTTTCTTT

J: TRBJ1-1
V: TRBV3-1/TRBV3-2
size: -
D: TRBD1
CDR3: CASSRRTGVGMNTEAFF
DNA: TGTGCCAGCAGCCGGAGGACAGGGGTTGGTATGAACACTGAAGCTTTCTTT

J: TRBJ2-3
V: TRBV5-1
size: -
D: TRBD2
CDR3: CASSWPIAGGSTDTQYF
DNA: TGCGCCAGCAGCTGGCCTATAGCGGGGGGTAGCACAGATACGCAGTATTTT

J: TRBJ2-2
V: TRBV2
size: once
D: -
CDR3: CASSEVGGADTGELFF
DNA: TGTGCCAGCAGTGAGGTTGGGGGAGCAGACACCGGGGAGCTGTTTTTT

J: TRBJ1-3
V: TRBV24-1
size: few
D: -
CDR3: CATTGGRGNTIYF
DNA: TGTGCCACGACGGGTGGGCGAGGAAACACCATATATTTT

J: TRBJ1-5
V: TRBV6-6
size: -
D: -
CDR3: CASSSYGGNQPQHF
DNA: TGTGCCAGCAGCTCTTACGGGGGTAATCAGCCCCAGCATTTT

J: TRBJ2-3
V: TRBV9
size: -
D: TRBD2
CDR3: CASSYGTSGGFLPTDTQYF
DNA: TGTGCCAGCAGTTACGGGACTAGCGGGGGGTTTTTGCCCACAGATACGCAGTATTTT

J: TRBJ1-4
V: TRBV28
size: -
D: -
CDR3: CASSLTQGSTNEKLFF
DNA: TGTGCCAGCAGTTTGACCCAGGGTTCAACTAATGAAAAACTGTTTTTT

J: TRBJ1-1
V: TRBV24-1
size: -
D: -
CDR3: CATSEQGTEAFF
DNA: TGTGCCACCAGTGAGCAGGGCACTGAAGCTTTCTTT

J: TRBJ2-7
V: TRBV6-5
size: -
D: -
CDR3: CASSYSSASYEQYF
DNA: TGTGCCAGCAGTTACTCCTCGGCTTCCTACGAGCAGTACTTC

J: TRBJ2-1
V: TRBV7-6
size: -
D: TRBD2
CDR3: CASSPYSGGTYNEQFF
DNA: TGTGCCAGCAGCCCCTATAGCGGGGGAACCTACAATGAGCAGTTCTTC

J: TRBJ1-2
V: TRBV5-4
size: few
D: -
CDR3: CASSPGTGNYGYTF
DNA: TGTGCCAGCAGCCCCGGGACTGGGAACTATGGCTACACCTTC

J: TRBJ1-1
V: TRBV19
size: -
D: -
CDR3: CASSMWFKDTEAFF
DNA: TGTGCCAGTAGTATGTGGTTCAAGGACACTGAAGCTTTCTTT

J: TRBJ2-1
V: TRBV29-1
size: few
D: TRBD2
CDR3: CSAPITSGGAGEQFF
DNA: TGCAGCGCCCCTATTACTAGCGGGGGGGCCGGAGAGCAGTTCTTC

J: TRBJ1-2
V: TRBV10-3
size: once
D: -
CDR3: CAISEEGGPTYGYTF
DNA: TGTGCCATCAGTGAAGAGGGCGGCCCTACCTATGGCTACACCTTC

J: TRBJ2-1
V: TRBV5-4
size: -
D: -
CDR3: CASSDVGGYNEQFF
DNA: TGTGCCAGCAGCGATGTCGGCGGGTACAATGAGCAGTTCTTC

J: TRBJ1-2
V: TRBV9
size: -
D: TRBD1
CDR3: CASSPGTGLNYGYTF
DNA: TGTGCCAGCAGCCCTGGGACAGGGCTAAACTATGGCTACACCTTC

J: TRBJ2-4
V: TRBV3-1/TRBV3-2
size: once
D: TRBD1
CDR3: CASSQGTGGIAIQYF
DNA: TGTGCCAGCAGCCAGGGTACAGGGGGGATAGCCATTCAGTACTTC

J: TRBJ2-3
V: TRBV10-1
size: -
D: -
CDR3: CASSETGLSTDTQYF
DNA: TGCGCCAGCAGTGAAACAGGACTAAGCACAGATACGCAGTATTTT

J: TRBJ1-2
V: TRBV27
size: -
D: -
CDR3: CASSLGAGYGYTF
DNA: TGTGCCAGCAGTTTGGGGGCCGGCTATGGCTACACCTTC

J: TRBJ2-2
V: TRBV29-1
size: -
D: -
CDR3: CSVSSASANTGELFF
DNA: TGCAGCGTTTCCAGCGCGTCCGCGAACACCGGGGAGCTGTTTTTT

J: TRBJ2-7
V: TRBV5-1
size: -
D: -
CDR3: CASSYGDSYEQYF
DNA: TGCGCCAGCAGCTACGGGGATTCCTACGAGCAGTACTTC

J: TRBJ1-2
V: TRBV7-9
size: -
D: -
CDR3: CASSLGGEYGYTF
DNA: TGTGCCAGCAGTTTAGGAGGGGAATACGGCTACACCTTC

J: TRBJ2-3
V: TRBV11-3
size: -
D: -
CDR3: CASSLNSGLDTQYF
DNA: TGTGCCAGCAGCTTAAATAGCGGATTAGATACGCAGTATTTT

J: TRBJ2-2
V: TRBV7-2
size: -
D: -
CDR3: CASSQDWNTGELFF
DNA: TGTGCCAGCAGTCAGGACTGGAACACCGGGGAGCTGTTTTTT

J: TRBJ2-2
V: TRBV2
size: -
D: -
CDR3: CASRVSATGELFF
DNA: TGTGCCAGCAGGGTCTCAGCGACCGGGGAGCTGTTTTTT

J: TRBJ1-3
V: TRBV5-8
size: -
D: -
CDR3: CAGGTSGNTIYF
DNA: TGTGCCGGGGGGACTTCTGGAAACACCATATATTTT

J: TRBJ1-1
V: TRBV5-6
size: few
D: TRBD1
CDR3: CASSDRPPTVNTEAFF
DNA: TGTGCCAGCTCGGACAGGCCGCCTACAGTGAACACTGAAGCTTTCTTT

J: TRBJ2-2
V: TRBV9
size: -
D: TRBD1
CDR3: CASTAGDSSTGELFF
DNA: TGTGCCAGCACCGCCGGGGACAGTAGCACCGGGGAGCTGTTTTTT

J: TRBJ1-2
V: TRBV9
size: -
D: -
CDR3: CASSATGNYGYTF
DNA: TGTGCCAGCAGCGCGACTGGCAACTATGGCTACACCTTC

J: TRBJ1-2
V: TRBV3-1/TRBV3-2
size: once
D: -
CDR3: CASSQDNQRGYTF
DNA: TGTGCCAGCAGCCAAGATAACCAGCGGGGCTACACCTTC

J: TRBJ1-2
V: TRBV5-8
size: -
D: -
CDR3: CASSSIGLVGNGYTF
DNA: TGTGCCAGCAGCTCCATCGGGTTAGTTGGGAATGGCTACACCTTC

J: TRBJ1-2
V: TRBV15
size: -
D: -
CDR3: CATSRDRVVSYGYTF
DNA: TGCGCCACCAGCAGAGACCGAGTGGTCTCCTACGGCTACACCTTC

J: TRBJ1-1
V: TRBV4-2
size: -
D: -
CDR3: CASSQEGQGRTEAFF
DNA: TGTGCCAGCAGCCAAGAAGGGCAGGGGAGGACTGAAGCTTTCTTT

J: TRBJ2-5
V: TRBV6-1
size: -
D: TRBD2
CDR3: CASSELAGGPQETQYF
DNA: TGTGCCAGCAGTGAACTAGCGGGGGGGCCCCAGGAGACCCAGTACTTC